Shown below are 19 T cell receptor beta chains from a single sample sequenced in a study of CD8 T cells in ankylosing spondylitis (dated by TCRdb to about 2017). Library preparation used 5' RACE. Instrument used: Illumina HiSeq 2500. TCRdb trimmed the raw reads at Q25, called clones with MiXCR and kept productive beta chains. Rows are combined by CDR3 protein, so each entry shows the most common genes and DNA. Recorded for this sample are a few hundred thousand distinct CDR3 sequences; about 15% of them occurred a single time. The leading ten clones occupy over 0.9% of the sample. Their specific antigens are unknown. What the research found in general, with its limitations: Blood from ankylosing spondylitis patients appeared to be characterized by a TCR beta motif composed of under 10 highly homologous amino acid variants.

What was sequenced was blood, either unsorted or a sorted T cell fraction (not recorded which). The receptor source for this set is a male donor with ankylosing spondylitis.

This chain uses TRBV12-3 or TRBV12-4 with TRBJ1-1; 9 nucleotides align to TRBD1. The V gene end was trimmed by 2 bases and the J gene end by 5 bases; junction bases not matched to a gene: 6. The CDR3 consists of 15 residues. CDR3 residues: CASSLKGQGMTEAFF. As DNA, the CDR3 is TGTGCCAGCAGTTTAAAGGGACAGGGTATGACTGAAGCTTTCTTT.

This clonotype has more than one count but fewer than ten. J is TRBJ1-4 and V is TRBV20-1; 8 nucleotides agree with TRBD1. The CDR3 contains 15 residues. V gave up 3 bases and J gave up 0 bases; unmatched junction bases: 3. The germline gives CDR1 DFQATT, CDR2 SNEGSKA (reference sequence). The CDR3: CSARGTGATNEKLFF. CDR3 coding DNA: TGCAGTGCTAGGGGGACAGGAGCAACTAATGAAAAACTGTTTTTT.

J is TRBJ2-7 and V is TRBV15, with 12 bases lining up with TRBD2. Losses at the gene ends were 0 bases for V and 0 bases for J; bases not matched to a gene: 12. Per germline, CDR1 LNHNV and CDR2 YYDKDF (reference sequence). The CDR3 consists of 20 residues. Written as DNA, the CDR3 is TGTGCCACCAGCAGAGATTTTAAGACTAGCGGGAGTCGTAGCTCCTACGAGCAGTACTTC. Its translation: CATSRDFKTSGSRSSYEQYF.

This clonotype was recorded at least ten times. J is TRBJ2-1 and V is TRBV12-3 or TRBV12-4; the D is unclear. The CDR3 runs 14 residues. V was clipped by 3 bases and J by 6 bases, with 12 bases between them. The chain's CDR3 is CASSFGLVGNEQFF. In DNA, the CDR3 is TGTGCCAGCAGTTTTGGGCTAGTCGGCAATGAGCAGTTCTTC.

This clonotype was observed a few times. The gene calls are TRBV18 and TRBJ1-2; D uncertain. The CDR3 is 15 amino acids. V lost 2 bases to trimming and J lost 3 bases, with 13 bases between them. Germline lookup yields CDR1 KGHSH and CDR2 LQKENI. The CDR3 DNA sequence: TGTGCCAGCTCACCAGTGAATCCATCGGACTATGGCTACACCTTC. It translates to CASSPVNPSDYGYTF.

This chain links TRBV20-1 with TRBJ2-5; 7 bases are shared with TRBD1. The junction had 5 bases not matched to a gene; V was cut back by 0 bases and J by 1 base. The germline V gene has CDR1 DFQATT and CDR2 SNEGSKA (reference sequence). This CDR3 contains 15 residues. The DNA for the CDR3 is TGCAGTGCTAGAGACCTCCACAGGGGCCAAGAGACCCAGTACTTC. As protein: CSARDLHRGQETQYF.

This clonotype was seen a handful of times. The chain is built from TRBV14 and TRBJ2-4, with D possibly TRBD2 on 6 matching bases. Germline values: CDR1 SGHDN, CDR2 FVKESK. CDR3 size: 16 residues. Trimming removed 6 bases from V and 1 base from J, with 16 bases in between. The CDR3 loop reads CASSLDGSLAKNIQYF. CDR3 DNA sequence: TGTGCCAGCAGTCTGGACGGGAGTTTGGCCAAAAACATTCAGTACTTC.

This chain uses TRBV11-1 with TRBJ1-1; 11 nucleotides align to TRBD1. Germline CDR1 reads SGHAT; CDR2 reads FQDESV (reference sequence). This CDR3 comprises 15 residues. Germline trimming cut 5 bases from V and 7 bases from J; bases unmatched to any gene: 9. CDR3 nucleotides: TGTGCCAGCAGCACCCAGGACAGGGGGCCGGTTGAAGCTTTCTTT. It encodes CASSTQDRGPVEAFF.

This clonotype appeared a few times. This chain uses TRBV10-3 with TRBJ2-7, with a weak D call TRBD1 (7 bases). V was pared by 4 bases and J by 6 bases, with 16 bases between. The germline V gene encodes CDR1 ENHRY and CDR2 SYGVKD. The CDR3 runs to 14 residues. The CDR3 loop is CAISVGLQGGEQYF. The CDR3 nucleotides read TGTGCCATCAGTGTGGGCCTCCAGGGGGGCGAGCAGTACTTC.

J is TRBJ2-7 and V is TRBV12-3 or TRBV12-4; D might be TRBD2 (11 bases). The V gene lost 6 bases and the J gene lost 3 bases, with 33 bases spanning the gap. The CDR3 extends over 20 amino acids. CDR3 residues: CASSIGPGTGATSGNYEQYF. CDR3 DNA: TGTGCCAGCAGCATCGGCCCCGGGACAGGGGCGACTAGCGGGAACTACGAGCAGTACTTC.

This clonotype was found a few times. J is TRBJ2-7 and V is TRBV20-1; 9 bases map to TRBD1. Germline V CDR1 and CDR2: DFQATT, SNEGSKA (reference sequence). The CDR3 has 22 amino acids. V trimming: 3 bases; J trimming: 0 bases; junction bases outside the gene matches: 27. The DNA for the CDR3 is TGCAGTGCTAGGGACAGGGGACACAAAGTTTTAAGGGACTGGAAAAGCTCCTACGAGCAGTACTTC. Its translation: CSARDRGHKVLRDWKSSYEQYF.

This clonotype was seen a handful of times. V gene TRBV18 combines with J gene TRBJ1-5; the D gene is possibly TRBD1 (6 bases). The CDR3 is made up of 16 amino acids. Germline V gives CDR1 KGHSH, CDR2 LQKENI. The V end lost 5 bases, the J end lost 5 bases, and 19 bases lay between the germline ends. Here the CDR3 DNA reads TGTGCCAGCTCAGGGAAGCCACCAGGGGAATATCAGCCCCAGCATTTT. This encodes CASSGKPPGEYQPQHF.

The rearrangement uses TRBV19 and TRBJ1-1; D is uncertain. The CDR3 has 13 amino acids. Germline V gives CDR1 LNHDA, CDR2 SQIVND (reference sequence). Trimming cost V 9 bases and J 1 base, with 12 bases left between them. DNA of the CDR3: TGTGCCAGCCAACGGTTGGGGAACACTGAAGCTTTCTTT. This gives the protein CASQRLGNTEAFF.

About this clonotype itself: The conserved phenylalanine or tryptophan normally closing the CDR3 is absent here, so this likely arose from a read error. This sequence joins TRBV12-3 or TRBV12-4 and TRBJ1-1; D call uncertain. This CDR3 contains 13 residues. The germline V and J ends were trimmed by 4 bases and 8 bases, with 14 bases remaining between them. For the CDR3, the DNA is TGTGCCAGCAGTTATCGGATCCTGGGCGAAGCTTTCCTT. Its protein is CASSYRILGEAFL.

J is TRBJ2-7 and V is TRBV11-2; TRBD1 agrees at 7 bases. This CDR3 comprises 15 residues. The germline V gene encodes CDR1 SGHAT and CDR2 FQNNGV. V shed 1 base and J 2 bases; nucleotides not matched to a gene: 5. The CDR3 sequence is CASSLASGTAYEQYF. In nucleotides, the CDR3 is TGTGCCAGCAGCTTAGCGTCAGGGACAGCCTACGAGCAGTACTTC.

This clonotype has just a few counts. The gene calls are TRBV20-1 and TRBJ2-3, with D perhaps matching TRBD2 (6 bases). The CDR3 has 13 residues. Looked up from germline, CDR1 is DFQATT and CDR2 is SNEGSKA (reference sequence). V was shortened by 6 bases and J by 2 bases, with 12 bases between the two germline ends. This CDR3 reads CSASGDFTDTQYF. The DNA of the CDR3 is TGCAGTGCCTCCGGGGACTTCACAGATACGCAGTATTTT.

This clonotype occurred many times. The chain is built from TRBV29-1 and TRBJ2-3; the D gene is possibly TRBD2 (6 bases). V was trimmed by 4 bases and J by 2 bases, leaving 13 bases between them. Germline CDR1 SQVTM, CDR2 ANQGSEA. This CDR3 comprises 14 residues. For the CDR3, the DNA is TGCAGCGTTGTAGGCGGGATCCCCACAGATACGCAGTATTTT. Translating it yields CSVVGGIPTDTQYF.

This clonotype was picked up a small number of times. The chain has TRBV4-2 and TRBJ2-3; D is possibly TRBD2 (5 bases). CDR1 is LGHNA and CDR2 is YNFKEQ in the germline V gene. The V gene lost 6 bases and the J gene lost 2 bases, with 15 bases spanning the gap. The CDR3 has 15 residues. CDR3 sequence (DNA): TGTGCCAGCAGACTGGGCGACTACCTCACAGATACGCAGTATTTT. Amino acids: CASRLGDYLTDTQYF.

V and J are TRBV29-1 and TRBJ2-2, with a tentative D call TRBD1 (6 bases). Trimming removed 7 bases at V and 6 bases at J, with 15 bases between. The CDR3 has 13 residues. In germline, CDR1 is SQVTM, CDR2 ANQGSEA. The CDR3 nucleotides read TGCAGCGCCCCCGGGACAACCCCCGGGGAGCTGTTTTTT. Translating it yields CSAPGTTPGELFF.